Here is one T cell receptor (beta chain) with its context. Sequenced by immunoSEQ multiplex PCR; TCRdb stores in-frame clones only, minus some. The repertoire includes almost 30,000 clones, about 90% of them detected once, and approximately 3.1% sits in the top ten. Sample numbers ranged from 1 to 8 per patient, encompassing pretreatment and on-treatment collections. This record belongs to a study of PD-L1 blockade in urothelial cancer. Looking at the study overall: Atezolizumab at 1,200 mg intravenously every 3 weeks was started by patients in 2014. At 3 weeks (second dose) and 6 weeks after starting treatment, blood was analyzed.

Unmatched junction bases numbered 12, after V lost 1 base and J lost 0 bases. Per the germline V gene, CDR1 is LGHNA and CDR2 is YNFKEQ. CDR3 length equals 20 residues. The rearrangement links TRBV4-2 to TRBJ1-3, with 10 bases that match TRBD1. The sequenced sample was PBMCs, obtained around atezolizumab (anti-PD-L1) treatment. This receptor was taken from a man aged 50-60 years with urothelial cancer. Here the CDR3 reads CASSQVFVTGGADSGNTIYF. In nucleotides, the CDR3 is TGTGCCAGCAGCCAAGTATTCGTGACAGGGGGCGCCGACTCTGGAAACACCATATATTTT.